The 7 T cell receptor beta chains below all came from one sample that was sequenced in a study of glioma-infiltrating T cells. Using RNA template, CDR3s of TCR alpha and beta were amplified with iRepertoire arm-PCR. TCRdb reprocessed the multiplex PCR reads via MiXCR and lists one record per CDR3 protein. Of fewer than 500,000 distinct CDR3 sequences listed, roughly two fifths are singletons. What was sequenced was glioma tissue, nonneoplastic brain tissue, or PBMCs (not recorded which). The receptors come from a human donor with low-grade glioma or glioblastoma, undergoing nonglioma brain surgery, or in good health (not recorded which).

About this clonotype itself: Possible read error: a much larger clone is one base away. V is TRBV20-1 and J is TRBJ2-1, with TRBD2 matching 10 bases. The CDR3 spans 14 residues. Looked up from germline, CDR1 is DFQATT and CDR2 is SNEGSKA (reference sequence). V shed 3 bases, J shed 9 bases, and the junction held 8 bases outside the gene matches. CDR3 bases: TGCAGTGCTAGGGGGACTAGCGAAAACAGTGAGCAGTTCTTC. It is translated as CSARGTSENSEQFF.

Comments on this clonotype: Just one base apart from a much larger clone, this may be a read error. The genes are TRBV6-4 and TRBJ2-3; D remains unclear. In germline, CDR1 is MRHNA, CDR2 SNTAGT. The CDR3 runs 13 residues. The CDR3 protein is CASSQDGKDTQYF. DNA of the CDR3: TGCGCCAGCAGCCAAGATGGTAAGGATACGCAGTATTTT.

This clonotype occurred once. CDR3: CASNSGLAGAYEQYF. The CDR3 nucleotides read TGTGCCAGCAATTCTGGACTAGCGGGAGCCTACGAGCAGTACTTC. The V gene is TRBV6-1, the J gene TRBJ2-7, with 13 bases that match TRBD2. Per germline, CDR1 MNHNS and CDR2 SASEGT. This CDR3 is 15 amino acids long. V trimming: 7 bases; J trimming: 2 bases; junction bases outside the gene matches: 5.

As concerns this clonotype: This may be a read error, as it is one base from a much larger clone. Because the CDR3 is missing its conserved closing phenylalanine or tryptophan, this is likely a read error. The gene calls are TRBV27 and TRBJ2-1; D tentatively reads TRBD1 or TRBD2 (6 bases each). Germline V gives CDR1 MNHEY, CDR2 SMNVEV (reference sequence). The V gene lost 4 bases and the J gene lost 8 bases, with 15 bases spanning the gap. The CDR3 runs 14 residues. The CDR3 DNA reads TGTGCCAGCAGTTCCCCGGACAGCGGGCATGAGCAGTTCCTC. Translating it yields CASSSPDSGHEQFL.

Points on this clonotype: One end of the junction does not line up with germline, which may come from a read error. The genes are TRBV7-9 and TRBJ2-3; TRBD1 is a possible D gene (6 bases). CDR1 and CDR2 from the germline V gene are SEHNR and FQNEAQ (reference sequence). The length of the CDR3 is 14 residues. The CDR3 bases are TGTGCCAGCAGCTCCGACAGGCTTGCAGATGCGCAGTATTTT. The encoded protein is CASSSDRLADAQYF. The whole variable domain, remainder taken from reference TRBV7-9 and TRBJ2-3, is DTGVSQNPRHKITKRGQNVTFRCDPISEHNRLYWYRQTLGQGPEFLTYFQNEAQLEKSRLLSDRFSAERPKGSFSTLEIQRTEQGDSAMYLCASSSDRLADAQYFGPGTRLTVL.

As to this clonotype: A much bigger clone sits one base away, suggesting this may be a read error. This chain links TRBV6-1 with TRBJ2-1; D is possibly TRBD1 (6 bases). The CDR3 runs 15 residues. Per the germline V gene, CDR1 is MNHNS and CDR2 is SASEGT. In DNA form, the CDR3 reads TGTGCCAGCAAGGGCTACAGGGCTGAGTCATATGATCAGTTCTTC. Amino acids: CASKGYRAESYDQFF.

The V and J genes are TRBV27 and TRBJ2-7; 7 positions match TRBD1. Germline loops: CDR1 MNHEY, CDR2 SMNVEV (reference sequence). The ends lost 2 bases at V and 2 bases at J; junction bases unmatched: 6. This CDR3 is 15 amino acids long. CDR3 residues: CASSLGPTGAYEQYF. The CDR3 DNA sequence: TGTGCCAGCAGTTTAGGCCCCACAGGGGCCTACGAGCAGTACTTC.